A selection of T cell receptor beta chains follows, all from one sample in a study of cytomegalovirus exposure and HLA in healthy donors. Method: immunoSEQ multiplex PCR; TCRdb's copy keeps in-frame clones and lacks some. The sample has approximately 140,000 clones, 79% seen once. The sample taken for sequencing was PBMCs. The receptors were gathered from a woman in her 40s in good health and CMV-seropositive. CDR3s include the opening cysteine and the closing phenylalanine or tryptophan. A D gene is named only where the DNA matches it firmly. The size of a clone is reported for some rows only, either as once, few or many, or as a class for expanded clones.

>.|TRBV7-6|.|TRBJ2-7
CASSLGQAFYEQYF
TGTGCCAGCAGCTTAGGGCAGGCTTTCTACGAGCAGTACTTC
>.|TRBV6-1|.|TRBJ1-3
CASSELGASSSGNTIYF
TGTGCCAGCAGTGAATTAGGGGCATCGAGCTCTGGAAACACCATATATTTT
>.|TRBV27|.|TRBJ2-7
CASRTGIAAYEQYF
TGTGCCAGCAGGACTGGCATCGCAGCCTACGAGCAGTACTTC
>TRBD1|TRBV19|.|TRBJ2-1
CASSRDRYNEQFF
TGTGCCAGTAGTAGGGACAGGTACAATGAGCAGTTCTTC
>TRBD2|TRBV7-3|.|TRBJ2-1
CASSLTPSGDYNEQFF
TGTGCCAGCAGCTTAACCCCTAGCGGAGATTACAATGAGCAGTTCTTC
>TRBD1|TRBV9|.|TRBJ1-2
CASSDRGGYTF
TGTGCCAGCAGCGACAGGGGTGGCTACACCTTC
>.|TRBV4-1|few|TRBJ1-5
CASSQDLGGGQPQHF
TGCGCCAGCAGCCAAGATCTCGGGGGGGGTCAGCCCCAGCATTTT
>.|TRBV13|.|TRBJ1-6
CASSLQGINSPLHF
TGTGCCAGCAGCTTACAGGGGATTAATTCACCCCTCCACTTT
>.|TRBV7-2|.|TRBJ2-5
CASSLYSGVDQYF
TGTGCCAGCAGTCTATACTCCGGAGTGGACCAGTACTTC
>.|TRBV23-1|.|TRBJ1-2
CASSLRLSTMVVGYTF
TGCGCCAGCAGTCTACGACTTTCTACTATGGTTGTAGGCTACACCTTC
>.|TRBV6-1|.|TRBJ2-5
CASSESRTLRFGEQYF
TGTGCCAGCAGTGAGTCCCGGACTCTCCGTTTCGGAGAGCAGTACTTC
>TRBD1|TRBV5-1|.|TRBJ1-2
CASSFTGGSDYGYTF
TGCGCCAGCAGCTTTACAGGGGGTTCCGACTATGGCTACACCTTC
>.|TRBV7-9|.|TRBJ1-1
CASSPTWPMNTEAFF
TGTGCCAGCAGCCCCACCTGGCCCATGAACACTGAAGCTTTCTTT
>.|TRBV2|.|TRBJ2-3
CASSEKILGGGTDTQYF
TGTGCCAGCAGTGAGAAGATTTTGGGGGGAGGCACAGATACGCAGTATTTT
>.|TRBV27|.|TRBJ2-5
CASSFAGRETQYF
TGTGCCAGCAGTTTTGCCGGTCGGGAGACCCAGTACTTC
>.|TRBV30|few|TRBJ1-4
CAWTVAEKLFF
TGTGCCTGGACCGTAGCTGAAAAACTGTTTTTT
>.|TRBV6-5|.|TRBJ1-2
CASSYSSREGSYTF
TGTGCCAGCAGTTACTCGAGTAGGGAGGGTAGTTACACCTTC
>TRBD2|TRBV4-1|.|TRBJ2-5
CASSQETGIWAGGRETQYF
TGCGCCAGCAGCCAAGAGACTGGTATTTGGGCGGGGGGCCGGGAGACCCAGTACTTC
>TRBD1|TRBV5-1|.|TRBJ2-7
CASSPGDRDSYEQYF
TGCGCCAGCAGCCCGGGGGACAGGGACTCCTACGAGCAGTACTTC
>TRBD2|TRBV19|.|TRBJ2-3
CASSPGTRFTDTQYF
TGTGCCAGTAGCCCCGGGACTAGGTTCACAGATACGCAGTATTTT
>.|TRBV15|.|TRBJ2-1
CATSRDAGAFNEQFF
TGTGCCACCAGCAGAGATGCGGGCGCTTTCAATGAGCAGTTCTTC
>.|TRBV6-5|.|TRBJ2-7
CASSVASQYEQYF
TGTGCCAGCAGCGTAGCATCTCAGTACGAGCAGTACTTC
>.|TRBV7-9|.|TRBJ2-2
CASSPFPNTGELFF
TGTGCCAGCAGCCCTTTTCCGAACACCGGGGAGCTGTTTTTT
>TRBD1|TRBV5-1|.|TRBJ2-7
CASSLRGQGWGAAYEQYF
TGCGCCAGCAGCTTGAGGGGACAGGGGTGGGGTGCGGCCTACGAGCAGTACTTC
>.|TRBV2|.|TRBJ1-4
CASSEMGGSGKLFF
TGTGCCAGCAGTGAAATGGGAGGTTCTGGAAAACTGTTTTTT
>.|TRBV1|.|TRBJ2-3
CTSSVSRTQYF
TGCACCAGCAGTGTTTCGCGTACGCAGTATTTT
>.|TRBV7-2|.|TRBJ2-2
CASSWGAITGELFF
TGTGCCAGCAGCTGGGGAGCAATCACCGGGGAGCTGTTTTTT
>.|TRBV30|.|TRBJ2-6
CAWSTGSGANVLTF
TGTGCCTGGAGTACAGGGTCCGGGGCCAACGTCCTGACTTTC
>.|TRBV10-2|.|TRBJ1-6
CASWDGSSYNSPLHF
TGCGCCAGCTGGGACGGGAGCTCCTATAATTCACCCCTCCACTTT
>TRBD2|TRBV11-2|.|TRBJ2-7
CASSFSRGTYEQYF
TGTGCCAGCAGCTTCTCGCGGGGGACCTACGAGCAGTACTTC
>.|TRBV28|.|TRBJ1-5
CASSSSSNQPQHF
TGTGCCAGCAGTTCCAGTAGCAATCAGCCCCAGCATTTT
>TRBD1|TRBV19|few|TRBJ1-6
CASSPKTGGNSPLHF
TGTGCCAGTAGCCCCAAGACAGGGGGCAATTCACCCCTCCACTTT
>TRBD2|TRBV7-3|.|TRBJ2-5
CASRGKVAGGPYQETQYF
TGTGCCAGCAGGGGCAAGGTAGCGGGGGGGCCGTACCAAGAGACCCAGTACTTC
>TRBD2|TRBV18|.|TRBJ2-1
CASSPVSGGSSYNEQFF
TGTGCCAGCTCACCGGTAAGCGGGGGGAGCTCCTACAATGAGCAGTTCTTC
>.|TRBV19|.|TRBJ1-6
CASSIEVPGAFNSPLHF
TGTGCCAGTAGTATAGAAGTTCCAGGGGCCTTTAATTCACCCCTCCACTTT
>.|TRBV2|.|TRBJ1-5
CASSEKGTSDQPQHF
TGTGCCAGCAGTGAAAAAGGGACTTCTGATCAGCCCCAGCATTTT
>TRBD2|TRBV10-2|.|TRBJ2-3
CASSAELAGGGNTQYF
TGCGCCAGCAGTGCAGAACTAGCGGGGGGCGGCAATACGCAGTATTTT
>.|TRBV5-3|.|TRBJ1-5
CARSLGQNSNQPQHF
TGTGCCAGAAGCTTGGGACAGAATAGCAATCAGCCCCAGCATTTT
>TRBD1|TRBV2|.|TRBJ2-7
CASMGKGARSDEQYF
TGTGCCAGCATGGGAAAGGGGGCCAGGTCGGACGAGCAGTACTTC
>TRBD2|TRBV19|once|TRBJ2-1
CASSIGAGGPYNEQFF
TGTGCCAGTAGTATTGGGGCGGGGGGGCCGTACAATGAGCAGTTCTTC
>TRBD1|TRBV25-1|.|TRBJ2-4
CASSHLDREKNIQYF
TGTGCCAGCAGTCACCTGGACAGGGAAAAAAACATTCAGTACTTC
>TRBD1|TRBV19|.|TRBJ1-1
CASSKGRGPGGRTEAFF
TGTGCCAGTAGTAAGGGTCGGGGCCCAGGGGGTCGCACTGAAGCTTTCTTT
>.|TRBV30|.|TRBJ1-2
CAWTGLYRYTF
TGTGCCTGGACAGGCCTTTATCGCTACACCTTC
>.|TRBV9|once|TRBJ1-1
CASSPMVRGEAFF
TGTGCCAGCAGCCCAATGGTGCGGGGTGAAGCTTTCTTT